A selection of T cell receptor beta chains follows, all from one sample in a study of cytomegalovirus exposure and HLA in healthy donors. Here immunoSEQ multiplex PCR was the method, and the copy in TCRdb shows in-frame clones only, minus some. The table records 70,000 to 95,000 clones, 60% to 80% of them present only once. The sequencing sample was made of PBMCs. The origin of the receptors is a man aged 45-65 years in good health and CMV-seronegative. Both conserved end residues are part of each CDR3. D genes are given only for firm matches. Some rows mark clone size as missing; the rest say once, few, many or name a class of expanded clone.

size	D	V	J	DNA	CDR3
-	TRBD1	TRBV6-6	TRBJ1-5	TGTGCCAGCGATGATCAGGGGGCCGGTCAGCCCCAGCATTTT	CASDDQGAGQPQHF
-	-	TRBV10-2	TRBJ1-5	TGCGCCAGGCCACTAGCAAATCAGCCCCAGCATTTT	CARPLANQPQHF
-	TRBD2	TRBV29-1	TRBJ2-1	TGCAGCGCCAAGGGACTAGCGGGCAGCTCCTACAATGAGCAGTTCTTC	CSAKGLAGSSYNEQFF
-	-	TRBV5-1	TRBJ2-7	TGCGCCAGCAGCTTGGGGAACAGAAGAGACGAGCAGTACTTC	CASSLGNRRDEQYF
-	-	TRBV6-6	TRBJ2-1	TGTGCCAGCAGTTACCAGGGGGGCGTTGACAATGAGCAGTTCTTC	CASSYQGGVDNEQFF
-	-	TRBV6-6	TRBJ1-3	TGTGCCAGCAGAGCAGGGTCCTCTGGAAACACCATATATTTT	CASRAGSSGNTIYF
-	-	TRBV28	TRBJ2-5	TGTGCCAGCAGTGAGGGGGGGGTTGTGGAGACCCAGTACTTC	CASSEGGVVETQYF
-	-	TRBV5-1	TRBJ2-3	TGCGCCAGCAGCTTGGCGCGGCCGACCACAGATACGCAGTATTTT	CASSLARPTTDTQYF
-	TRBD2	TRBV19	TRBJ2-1	TGTGCCAGTAGCCGGCGGCTAGCGGGGGTCAATGAGCAGTTCTTC	CASSRRLAGVNEQFF
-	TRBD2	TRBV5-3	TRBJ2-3	TGTGCCAGAAGCTTGGCGGGGGGGCCCCCCACAGATACGCAGTATTTT	CARSLAGGPPTDTQYF
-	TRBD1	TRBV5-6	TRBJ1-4	TGTGCCAGCAGCTTGAGGTTTAGAGGAGGGACAGGGGACGAAAAACTGTTTTTT	CASSLRFRGGTGDEKLFF
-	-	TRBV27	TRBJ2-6	TGTGCCAGCAGTACAATACAGGGCTCTGGGGCCAACGTCCTGACTTTC	CASSTIQGSGANVLTF
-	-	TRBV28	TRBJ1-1	TGTGCCAGCAGGTGGATAGGGGTGACTGAAGCTTTCTTT	CASRWIGVTEAFF
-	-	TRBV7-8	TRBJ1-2	TGTGCCAGCAGCTCGGAAACAGGGCACGGAGGCTACACCTTC	CASSSETGHGGYTF
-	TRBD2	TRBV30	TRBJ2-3	TGTGCCTGGAGTTCGGGGACTAGCGGGGGCACAGATACGCAGTATTTT	CAWSSGTSGGTDTQYF
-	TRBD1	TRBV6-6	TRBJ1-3	TGTGCCAGCACCAGGGACAGAGGGACTGGAAACACCATATATTTT	CASTRDRGTGNTIYF
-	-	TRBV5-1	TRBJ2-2	TGCGCCAGCAGATTACCCGGGAGCCTGAACACCGGGGAGCTGTTTTTT	CASRLPGSLNTGELFF
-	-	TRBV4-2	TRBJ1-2	TGTGCCAGCAGCCAAACAGGGTTTCGTGGCTACACCTTC	CASSQTGFRGYTF
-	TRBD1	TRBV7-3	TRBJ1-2	TGTGCCAGCAGCTTGGACAGGGTGAGCTACACCTTC	CASSLDRVSYTF
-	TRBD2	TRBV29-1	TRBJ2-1	TGCAGCGTTGGTGGGGGGGGGTACAATGAGCAGTTCTTC	CSVGGGGYNEQFF
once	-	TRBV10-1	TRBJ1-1	TGCGCCAGCAGTGAGCGGCGCAGGGGAGTGGGCACTGAAGCTTTCTTT	CASSERRRGVGTEAFF
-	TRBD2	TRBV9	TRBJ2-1	TGTGCCAGCAGCGTTGGGACTAGCGGGCCCCTGAGTTACAATGAGCAGTTCTTC	CASSVGTSGPLSYNEQFF